The 10 T cell receptor beta chains listed next were all sequenced from one sample in a study of shared clonotypes between healthy human individuals. Profiled with immunoSEQ multiplex PCR; TCRdb holds only in-frame clones, not every one. The sample includes 1.6 million or so clones, approximately 97% of them seen just once. The specimen sequenced was naive CD4+ T cells sorted from blood. Subset: CD45RA+ positively selected. These receptors were taken from a man younger than 40 in good health.

This clone has more than one count but fewer than ten. The chain joins TRBV30 to TRBJ1-5; TRBD1 matches 9 bases. The CDR3 is made up of 15 amino acids. Germline V gene data show CDR1 as GTSNPN and CDR2 as SVGIG (reference sequence). Trimming at V came to 0 bases and at J to 5 bases, leaving 5 bases not matched to a gene. CDR3 coding DNA: TGTGCCTGGAGTGTAGGGACAGGGATCCATCAGCCCCAGCATTTT. This encodes CAWSVGTGIHQPQHF.

The chain carries TRBV6-5 and TRBJ1-2; TRBD1 agrees at 8 bases. Germline CDR1 and CDR2: MNHEY and SVGAGI. CDR3 size: 15 residues. V shed 6 bases and J 8 bases; nucleotides not matched to a gene: 14. In DNA, the CDR3 is TGTGCCAGCAGACAACCCGGACAGGGCCCAAGAGGCTACACCTTC. Translating gives CASRQPGQGPRGYTF.

The genes are TRBV9 and TRBJ2-1, with 12 positions matching TRBD2. In germline, CDR1 is SGDLS, CDR2 YYNGEE. V gave up 6 bases and J gave up 4 bases; unmatched junction bases: 5. The CDR3 spans 15 residues. The CDR3 sequence is CASTGTSGSYNEQFF. DNA of the CDR3: TGTGCCAGCACCGGGACTAGCGGGTCGTACAATGAGCAGTTCTTC.

The chain employs TRBV7-9 and TRBJ1-1; a possible D gene is TRBD1 (5 bases). From germline, CDR1 is SEHNR and CDR2 FQNEAQ (reference sequence). V was pared by 7 bases and J by 2 bases, with 17 bases between. The CDR3 is made up of 15 amino acids. CDR3: CASNPPGGFNTEAFF. The CDR3 DNA sequence: TGTGCCAGCAACCCGCCCGGGGGTTTCAACACTGAAGCTTTCTTT. Full variable domain (outside the CDR3, taken from reference TRBV7-9 and TRBJ1-1): DTGVSQNPRHKITKRGQNVTFRCDPISEHNRLYWYRQTLGQGPEFLTYFQNEAQLEKSRLLSDRFSAERPKGSFSTLEIQRTEQGDSAMYLCASNPPGGFNTEAFFGQGTRLTVV.

The chain combines TRBV6-5 with TRBJ2-7; the match to TRBD2 covers 12 bases. This CDR3 is built from 15 residues. Germline V gene lookup returns CDR1 MNHEY and CDR2 SVGAGI. V shed 0 bases, J shed 3 bases, and the junction held 0 bases outside the gene matches. The CDR3 loop reads CASSYSTSGGYEQYF. CDR3 DNA: TGTGCCAGCAGTTACTCGACTAGCGGGGGCTACGAGCAGTACTTC.

The CDR3 region is CASSQDGTGSGADTQYF. CDR3 DNA: TGCGCCAGCAGCCAAGATGGGACGGGAAGTGGGGCAGATACGCAGTATTTT. The gene calls are TRBV4-3 and TRBJ2-3, with D possibly called TRBD1 or TRBD2 (5 bases each). The CDR3 length is 17 residues. Trimming removed 0 bases at V and 4 bases at J, with 17 bases between. Germline loops: CDR1 LGHNA, CDR2 YSLEER.

J is TRBJ2-3 and V is TRBV14, with D possibly matching TRBD2 (5 bases). Germline V gene data show CDR1 as SGHDN and CDR2 as FVKESK. The CDR3 length is 15 residues. The germline V and J ends were trimmed by 0 bases and 2 bases, with 9 bases remaining between them. The CDR3 region is CASSQDLAPTDTQYF. The CDR3 bases are TGTGCCAGCAGCCAAGATCTAGCCCCCACAGATACGCAGTATTTT.

The CDR3 protein is CASSVGLVNTGELFF. As DNA, the CDR3 is TGTGCCAGTAGTGTGGGACTAGTGAACACCGGGGAGCTGTTTTTT. The rearrangement links TRBV19 to TRBJ2-2, with 8 nucleotides matching TRBD2. J lost 1 base, V lost 5 bases, and 3 bases had no gene match. Germline V gives CDR1 LNHDA, CDR2 SQIVND (reference sequence). This CDR3 has 15 amino acids.

This clone was observed once. V is TRBV10-2 and J is TRBJ2-3, with D hard to call. Trimming shortened V by 8 bases and J by 10 bases, and 13 bases separated the two germline ends. Germline V gene data show CDR1 as WSHSY and CDR2 as SAAADI. There are 11 residues in the CDR3. The CDR3 bases are TGCGCCAGCTATGGTTTGGGCGCGCAGTATTTT. It yields the protein CASYGLGAQYF.

The chain is built from TRBV6-1 and TRBJ1-1; D remains ambiguous. The CDR3 loop spans 13 amino acids. Germline V gene sequence: CDR1 MNHNS, CDR2 SASEGT. Deletions cut 8 bases from V and 0 bases from J, with 10 bases between. The CDR3 nucleotides are TGTGCCAGCCGGAGTAGCATGAACACTGAAGCTTTCTTT. Residues: CASRSSMNTEAFF.